The 31 T cell receptor beta chains in this list originate from one sample, sequenced in a study of CD8 T cells in ankylosing spondylitis. A single record per CDR3 protein comes from TCRdb applying MiXCR to the 5' RACE reads. Here the sample spans under 85,000 distinct CDR3 sequences, about 5.4% being singletons. Sample: blood, either unsorted or a sorted T cell fraction (not recorded which). These receptors all stem from a male donor with ankylosing spondylitis or in good health (not recorded which).

This clonotype has ten or more counts. The V call is TRBV5-1, the J call TRBJ2-5; 9 bases are a match to TRBD2. The length of the CDR3 is 15 residues. Germline CDR1 and CDR2: SGHRS and YFSETQ. V lost 0 bases to trimming and J lost 4 bases; unmatched junction nucleotides: 4. CDR3 region: CASSLERGAVETQYF. The DNA for the CDR3 is TGCGCCAGCAGCTTGGAGCGGGGGGCCGTAGAGACCCAGTACTTC.

This clonotype was counted at least ten times. This sequence joins TRBV5-1 and TRBJ1-2; TRBD1 might be the D (5 bases). This CDR3 comprises 15 residues. Germline CDR1 is SGHRS and CDR2 is YFSETQ. The germline V and J ends were trimmed by 0 bases and 6 bases, with 15 bases remaining between them. This CDR3 reads CASSLGGSIPDGYTF. For the CDR3, the DNA is TGCGCCAGCAGCTTGGGGGGCTCCATCCCCGATGGCTACACCTTC.

The sample holds many counts of this clonotype. The V gene is TRBV28, the J gene TRBJ2-6, with 8 bases identical to TRBD2. V trimming: 4 bases; J trimming: 2 bases; junction bases outside the gene matches: 4. CDR1 and CDR2 from the germline V gene are MDHEN and SYDVKM. The CDR3 consists of 16 residues. CDR3 DNA: TGTGCCAGCAGTTACCCGGGAGGGACTGGGGCCAACGTCCTGACTTTC. Amino acid sequence: CASSYPGGTGANVLTF.

This clonotype came up many times. The J gene is TRBJ1-1, the V gene TRBV6-5; tentative D call: TRBD1 (5 bases). Germline lookup yields CDR1 MNHEY and CDR2 SVGAGI. The CDR3 totals 16 residues. V gave up 2 bases and J gave up 1 base, with 14 bases separating them. CDR3 bases: TGTGCCAGCAGTTACGGGTCAGTGACAGAGAACACTGAAGCTTTCTTT. It yields the protein CASSYGSVTENTEAFF.

This clonotype has a count of ten or more. The chain links TRBV10-2 to TRBJ1-1, with D maybe TRBD1 (5 bases). CDR1 is WSHSY, CDR2 SAAADI, per germline. Trimming stripped 11 bases from V and 6 bases from J, with 19 bases between. CDR3 length equals 13 residues. The CDR3 loop is CASLRGEGAEAFF. For the CDR3, the DNA is TGCGCCTCTTTGAGGGGTGAAGGGGCTGAAGCTTTCTTT.

There are many counts of this clonotype. This sequence joins TRBV4-2 and TRBJ2-1, with D perhaps TRBD2 (5 bases). CDR1 is LGHNA, CDR2 YNFKEQ, per germline. Trimming took off 1 base at V and 6 bases at J, with 10 bases between the two ends. This CDR3 contains 14 residues. CDR3 DNA sequence: TGTGCCAGCAGCCAAGTAGGGAGAACCAATGAGCAGTTCTTC. Translating it yields CASSQVGRTNEQFF.

The V call is TRBV2, the J call TRBJ2-2; TRBD2 agrees at 12 bases. This CDR3 has 15 amino acids. V was pared by 6 bases and J by 13 bases, with 12 bases of the junction left unmatched. Germline CDR1 and CDR2: SNHLY and FYNNEI. For the CDR3, the DNA is TGTGCCAGCAGCTCTAGCGGGGGGGCCTTCGGAGGGCTGTTTTTT. Amino acids: CASSSSGGAFGGLFF.

In its sample, this clonotype was seen many times. The V and J genes are TRBV20-1 and TRBJ2-3, with 9 bases fitting TRBD1. Germline values: CDR1 DFQATT, CDR2 SNEGSKA (reference sequence). V was clipped by 6 bases and J by 3 bases; unmatched bases: 4. This CDR3 has 13 amino acids. CDR3 coding DNA: TGCAGTGCCCCCGGGACAGGGACAGATACGCAGTATTTT. Translating it yields CSAPGTGTDTQYF.

This clonotype was seen ten or more times. V is TRBV5-1 and J is TRBJ1-1; TRBD1 matches 10 bases. With V trimmed by 0 bases and J by 4 bases, 3 bases remained unmatched. The CDR3 consists of 15 residues. CDR1 is SGHRS and CDR2 is YFSETQ in the germline V gene. The chain's CDR3 is CASSLVWTGGTEAFF. The CDR3, as DNA: TGCGCCAGCAGCTTGGTGTGGACAGGGGGCACTGAAGCTTTCTTT.

This clonotype has at least ten counts. The chain employs TRBV9 and TRBJ1-1, with D possibly matching TRBD1 (5 bases). V dropped 0 bases and J dropped 1 base, with 7 bases sitting between them. CDR3 length: 14 residues. Germline CDR1 is SGDLS and CDR2 is YYNGEE. The CDR3 loop is CASSVDRGNTEAFF. The CDR3 coding sequence is TGTGCCAGCAGCGTAGATAGGGGGAACACTGAAGCTTTCTTT.

In its sample, this clonotype was seen many times. This sequence joins TRBV19 and TRBJ2-1, with D unresolved. V gave up 3 bases and J gave up 4 bases, with 7 bases separating them. The length of the CDR3 is 13 residues. Germline V lookup: CDR1 LNHDA, CDR2 SQIVND (reference sequence). The CDR3 sequence is CASSIHVYNEQFF. The CDR3, as DNA: TGTGCCAGTAGTATTCACGTTTACAATGAGCAGTTCTTC. The full variable domain, its missing parts supplied by reference TRBV19 and TRBJ2-1, is DGGITQSPKYLFRKEGQNVTLSCEQNLNHDAMYWYRQDPGQGLRLIYYSQIVNDFQKGDIAEGYSVSREKKESFPLTVTSAQKNPTAFYLCASSIHVYNEQFFGPGTRLTVL.

Remarks on this clonotype: Possible read error: a much larger clone is one base away. This chain uses TRBV15 with TRBJ2-1; D might be TRBD2 (6 bases). Trimming removed 2 bases at V and 9 bases at J, with 11 bases between. Per the germline V gene, CDR1 is LNHNV and CDR2 is YYDKDF (reference sequence). The CDR3 extends over 13 amino acids. CDR3 bases: TGTGCCACCAGCAGAAACAACGGGAGTGAGCAGTTCTTC. It translates to CATSRNNGSEQFF. The full variable domain, with the rest looked up from reference TRBV15 and TRBJ2-1, is DAMVIQNPRYQVTQFGKPVTLSCSQTLNHNVMYWYQQKSSQAPKLLFHYYDKDFNNEADTPDNFQSRRPNTSFCFLDIRSPGLGDTAMYLCATSRNNGSEQFFGPGTRLTVL.

The table lists this clonotype with many counts. The chain joins TRBV19 to TRBJ2-2; D is uncertain. CDR1 LNHDA and CDR2 SQIVND come from the germline V gene (reference sequence). CDR3 size: 16 residues. Trimming pared 5 bases from V and 6 bases from J, leaving 19 bases between. Written as DNA, the CDR3 is TGTGCCAGTAGTCCCCAAGTCTTTTTGGGCGCCGGGGAGCTGTTTTTT. Translated: CASSPQVFLGAGELFF.

This clonotype has at least ten counts. The junction departs from the called germline gene at one end, perhaps through a read error. Here the CDR3 reads CANSLGSYEQYF. The CDR3 DNA sequence: TGTGCCAACAGTTTGGGGTCCTACGAGCAGTACTTC. The rearrangement joins TRBV12-3 or TRBV12-4 to TRBJ2-7; no definite D call. The CDR3 runs 12 residues.

This clonotype was seen ten or more times. The chain links TRBV18 to TRBJ1-6; TRBD1 is a possible D gene (6 bases). V lost 3 bases and J lost 0, with 9 bases in between. The V gene's germline CDR1 is KGHSH and CDR2 LQKENI. The CDR3 covers 16 residues. The CDR3 loop reads CASSPQGNSYNSPLHF. DNA of the CDR3: TGTGCCAGCTCACCGCAGGGGAACTCCTATAATTCACCCCTCCACTTT.

Details on this clonotype: Germline is not matched at one junction end, which may reflect a read error. V and J are TRBV19 and TRBJ1-1; 7 bases are shared with TRBD1. Germline CDR1 and CDR2: LNHDA and SQIVND (reference sequence). This CDR3 comprises 15 residues. Here the CDR3 DNA reads TGTGCCAGTAGTATCCGGACACAGGGGAACACTGAAGTTTTCTTT. This encodes CASSIRTQGNTEVFF.

This clonotype was picked up a small number of times. This sequence joins TRBV5-4 and TRBJ2-3; D possibly matches TRBD1 or TRBD2 (6 bases each). Germline CDR1 is SGHNT and CDR2 is YYREEE (reference sequence). The ends were cut back, 2 bases at V and 0 bases at J, with 10 bases in the middle. The CDR3 contains 15 residues. CDR3 sequence: CASSFTGASTDTQYF. CDR3 DNA: TGTGCCAGCAGCTTTACGGGGGCTAGCACAGATACGCAGTATTTT.

This clonotype was seen at least ten times. This chain uses TRBV29-1 with TRBJ2-3; perhaps D is TRBD1 or TRBD2 (6 bases each). The CDR3 is 13 residues long. Trimming took off 4 bases at V and 1 base at J, with 9 bases between the two ends. Germline assignment: CDR1 SQVTM and CDR2 ANQGSEA. The CDR3 loop reads CSVAGGRTDTQYF. Written as DNA, the CDR3 is TGCAGCGTTGCCGGGGGCCGCACAGATACGCAGTATTTT.

This clonotype was observed at least ten times. The V gene is TRBV7-2, the J gene TRBJ2-7; 9 bases line up with TRBD1. This CDR3 contains 15 residues. Germline CDR1 and CDR2: SGHTA and FQGNSA. J gave up 6 bases and V 3 bases, and 9 bases lay outside the gene matches. In DNA form, the CDR3 reads TGTGCCAGCAGCTTGGTTGGACAGGGGAGTCGCGAGCAGTACTTC. Residues: CASSLVGQGSREQYF.

This clonotype was seen many times. The gene calls are TRBV12-3 or TRBV12-4 and TRBJ2-2; D is possibly TRBD1 (5 bases). The CDR3 totals 14 residues. The ends were cut back, 3 bases at V and 3 bases at J, with 8 bases in the middle. CDR3 residues: CASSLVGDTGELFF. The CDR3, as DNA: TGTGCCAGCAGTTTGGTAGGGGACACCGGGGAGCTGTTTTTT.

This clonotype was observed at least ten times. This chain links TRBV29-1 with TRBJ1-2, with 8 bases aligning to TRBD1. This CDR3 comprises 13 residues. Germline V CDR1 and CDR2: SQVTM, ANQGSEA. V shed 6 bases, J shed 5 bases, and the junction held 8 bases outside the gene matches. CDR3 bases: TGCAGCGTCTGGGACAGGATATCTTATGGCTACACCTTC. It translates to CSVWDRISYGYTF.

This clonotype appeared many times. The chain carries TRBV5-1 and TRBJ1-5; D not resolved. The CDR3 covers 15 residues. The ends were cut back, 1 base at V and 4 bases at J, with 12 bases in the middle. In germline, CDR1 is SGHRS, CDR2 YFSETQ. The CDR3 loop reads CASSLFPWGNQPQHF. The CDR3 DNA follows: TGCGCCAGCAGCTTGTTCCCGTGGGGTAATCAGCCCCAGCATTTT. The full variable domain, in which reference TRBV5-1 and TRBJ1-5 provide the parts outside the CDR3, is KAGVTQTPRYLIKTRGQQVTLSCSPISGHRSVSWYQQTPGQGLQFLFEYFSETQRNKGNFPGRFSGRQFSNSRSEMNVSTLELGDSALYLCASSLFPWGNQPQHFGDGTRLSIL.

This clonotype was detected ten times or more. J is TRBJ2-1 and V is TRBV7-9, with 10 bases that match TRBD1. V lost 0 bases, J lost 8 bases, and 10 bases stayed unmatched. This CDR3 has 17 amino acids. Germline-derived CDR1 and CDR2 are SEHNR and FQNEAQ (reference sequence). This chain's CDR3 is CASSLARGQGVGDEQFF. CDR3 DNA sequence: TGTGCCAGCAGCTTAGCCCGTGGACAGGGGGTAGGGGATGAGCAGTTCTTC.

This clonotype was recorded many times. The V gene is TRBV4-1, the J gene TRBJ2-3; 11 bases match TRBD2. This CDR3 is 18 amino acids long. Unmatched junction bases numbered 6, after V lost 1 base and J lost 0 bases. Per the germline V gene, CDR1 is MGHRA and CDR2 is YSYEKL. CDR3 sequence reads: CASSQVLAGGGSTDTQYF. The CDR3 DNA sequence: TGCGCCAGCAGCCAAGTTTTAGCGGGGGGGGGAAGCACAGATACGCAGTATTTT.

This clonotype was counted ten times or more. The chain recombines TRBV6-2 or TRBV6-3 with TRBJ2-5, with 13 bases that match TRBD2. The junction had 1 base not matched to a gene; V was cut back by 0 bases and J by 0 bases. The CDR3 length is 17 residues. In germline, CDR1 is MNHEY, CDR2 SVGEGT. The CDR3 nucleotides are TGTGCCAGCAGTTACTCGGGACTAGCGGGGTACCAAGAGACCCAGTACTTC. Residues: CASSYSGLAGYQETQYF.

In this sample, this clonotype is medium-sized. This rearrangement joins TRBV9 to TRBJ2-7; D call uncertain. V lost 3 bases and J 0 bases, leaving 16 bases between the germline ends. The CDR3 covers 16 residues. Germline V gives CDR1 SGDLS, CDR2 YYNGEE. The CDR3 reads CASSALPGESSYEQYF. In nucleotides, the CDR3 is TGTGCCAGCAGCGCCCTCCCAGGTGAAAGCTCCTACGAGCAGTACTTC.

This clonotype was seen many times. A junction end diverges from the germline sequence, so it may reflect a read error. The chain couples TRBV18 to TRBJ1-1; possible D gene TRBD1, 5 bases. The CDR3 consists of 13 residues. CDR1 and CDR2 from the germline V gene are KGHSH and LQKENI. CDR3 sequence: CSSSPDRNTEAFF. DNA of the CDR3: TGTTCCAGCTCACCAGACAGAAACACTGAAGCTTTCTTT.

This clonotype has ten or more counts. V and J are TRBV7-3 and TRBJ1-1, with D unclear. The germline V gene has CDR1 SGHTA and CDR2 FQGTGA. V gave up 0 bases and J gave up 0 bases, with 5 bases separating them. The CDR3 runs to 14 residues. For the CDR3, the DNA is TGTGCCAGCAGCTTAACCCACATGAACACTGAAGCTTTCTTT. This gives the protein CASSLTHMNTEAFF. Full variable domain (missing parts from reference TRBV7-3 and TRBJ1-1): GAGVSQTPSNKVTEKGKYVELRCDPISGHTALYWYRQSLGQGPEFLIYFQGTGAADDSGLPNDRFFAVRPEGSVSTLKIQRTERGDSAVYLCASSLTHMNTEAFFGQGTRLTVV.

This clonotype was detected ten times or more. This chain links TRBV4-3 with TRBJ2-1; 11 bases are a match to TRBD2. V dropped 0 bases and J dropped 8; count of bases not matched to a gene: 6. This CDR3 is built from 16 residues. Germline CDR1 reads LGHNA; CDR2 reads YSLEER. CDR3 DNA: TGCGCCAGCAGCCAAGACGGTAGCGGGGGGGCGGATGAGCAGTTCTTC. Translation: CASSQDGSGGADEQFF.

This clonotype has ten or more counts. V is TRBV4-2 and J is TRBJ2-4, with 8 nucleotides matching TRBD2. CDR1 and CDR2 (germline): LGHNA, YNFKEQ. The CDR3 is made up of 18 amino acids. J gave up 0 bases and V 0 bases, and 7 bases lay outside the gene matches. The CDR3 is CASSQDLAGGLAKNIQYF. The CDR3 DNA reads TGTGCCAGCAGCCAAGACCTGGCGGGGGGACTAGCCAAAAACATTCAGTACTTC.

This clonotype occurred many times. The chain uses TRBV20-1 and TRBJ2-7; D perhaps matches TRBD1 (5 bases). The ends were cut back, 1 base at V and 1 base at J, with 11 bases in the middle. The CDR3 runs 14 residues. Germline CDR1 DFQATT, CDR2 SNEGSKA (reference sequence). The CDR3 is CSARATDLSYEQYF. The CDR3 DNA follows: TGCAGTGCTAGAGCGACAGACTTGTCCTACGAGCAGTACTTC.